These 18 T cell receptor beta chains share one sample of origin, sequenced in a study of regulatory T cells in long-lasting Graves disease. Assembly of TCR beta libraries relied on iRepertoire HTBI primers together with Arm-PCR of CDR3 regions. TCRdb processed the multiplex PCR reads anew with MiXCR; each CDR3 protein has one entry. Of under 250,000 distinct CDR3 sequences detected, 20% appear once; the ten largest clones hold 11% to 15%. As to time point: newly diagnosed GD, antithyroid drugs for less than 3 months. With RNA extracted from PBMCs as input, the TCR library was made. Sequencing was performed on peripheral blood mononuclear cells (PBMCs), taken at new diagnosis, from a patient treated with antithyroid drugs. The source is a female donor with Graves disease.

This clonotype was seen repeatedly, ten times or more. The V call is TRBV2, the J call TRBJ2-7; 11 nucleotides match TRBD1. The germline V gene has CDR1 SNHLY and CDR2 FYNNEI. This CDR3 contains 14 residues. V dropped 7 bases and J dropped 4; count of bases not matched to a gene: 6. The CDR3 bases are TGTGCCAGCACCGGACAGGGGGCTTCTTACGAGCAGTACTTC. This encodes CASTGQGASYEQYF.

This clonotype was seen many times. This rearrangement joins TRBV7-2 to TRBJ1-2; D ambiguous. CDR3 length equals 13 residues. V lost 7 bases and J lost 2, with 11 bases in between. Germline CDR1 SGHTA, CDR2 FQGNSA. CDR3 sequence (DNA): TGTGCCAGCACCCTAGGGAACAACTATGGCTACACCTTC. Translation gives CASTLGNNYGYTF.

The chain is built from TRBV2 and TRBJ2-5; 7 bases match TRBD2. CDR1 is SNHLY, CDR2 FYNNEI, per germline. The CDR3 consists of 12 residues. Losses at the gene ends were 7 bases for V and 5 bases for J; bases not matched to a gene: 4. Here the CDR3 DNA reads TGTGCCAGCAACACGCGGGGGGAGACCCAGTACTTC. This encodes CASNTRGETQYF.

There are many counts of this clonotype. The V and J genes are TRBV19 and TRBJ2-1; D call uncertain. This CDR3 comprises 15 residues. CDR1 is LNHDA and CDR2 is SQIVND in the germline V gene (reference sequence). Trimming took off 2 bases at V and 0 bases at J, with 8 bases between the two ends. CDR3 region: CASSILGVSYNEQFF. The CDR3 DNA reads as TGTGCCAGTAGTATATTGGGCGTCTCCTACAATGAGCAGTTCTTC.

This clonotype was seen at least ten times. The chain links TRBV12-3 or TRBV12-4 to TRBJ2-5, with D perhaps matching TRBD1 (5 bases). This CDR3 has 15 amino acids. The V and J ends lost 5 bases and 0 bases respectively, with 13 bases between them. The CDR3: CASSGRQPYQETQYF. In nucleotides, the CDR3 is TGTGCCAGCAGTGGACGACAGCCATACCAAGAGACCCAGTACTTC.

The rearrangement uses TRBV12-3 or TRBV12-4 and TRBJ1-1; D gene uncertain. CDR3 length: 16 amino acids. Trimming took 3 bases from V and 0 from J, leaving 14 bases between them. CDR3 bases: TGTGCCAGCAGTTTGGGAGGCAAGTCCATGAACACTGAAGCTTTCTTT. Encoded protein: CASSLGGKSMNTEAFF.

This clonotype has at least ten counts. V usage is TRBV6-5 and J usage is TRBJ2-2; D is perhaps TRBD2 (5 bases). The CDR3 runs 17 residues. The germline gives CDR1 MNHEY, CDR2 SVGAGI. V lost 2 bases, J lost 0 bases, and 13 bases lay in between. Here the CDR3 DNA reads TGTGCCAGCAGTTACGGGCGTCTAGCAGCGAACACCGGGGAGCTGTTTTTT. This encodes CASSYGRLAANTGELFF.

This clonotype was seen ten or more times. The DNA of the CDR3 is TGTGCCGGCGGGGACTTTTGGACGGTCGAACGGGGCAATGAGCAGTTCTTC. It specifies CAGGDFWTVERGNEQFF. This chain links TRBV2 with TRBJ2-1; perhaps TRBD2 as D (6 bases). In germline, CDR1 is SNHLY, CDR2 FYNNEI. Trimming cost V 11 bases and J 6 bases, with 29 bases left between them. The CDR3 totals 17 residues.

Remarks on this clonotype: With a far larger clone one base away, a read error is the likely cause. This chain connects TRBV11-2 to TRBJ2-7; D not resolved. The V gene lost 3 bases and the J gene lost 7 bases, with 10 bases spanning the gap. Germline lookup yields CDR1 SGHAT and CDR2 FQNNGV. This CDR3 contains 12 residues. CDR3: CASSFRYGEQYF. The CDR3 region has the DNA TGTGCCAGCAGCTTCAGATACGGTGAGCAGTACTTC.

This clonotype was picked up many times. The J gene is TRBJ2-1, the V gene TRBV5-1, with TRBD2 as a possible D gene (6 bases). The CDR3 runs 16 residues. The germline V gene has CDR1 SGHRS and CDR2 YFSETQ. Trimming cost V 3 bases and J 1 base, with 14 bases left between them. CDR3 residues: CASSSEGYWSYNEQFF. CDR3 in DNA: TGCGCCAGCAGCTCGGAGGGGTATTGGTCCTACAATGAGCAGTTCTTC.

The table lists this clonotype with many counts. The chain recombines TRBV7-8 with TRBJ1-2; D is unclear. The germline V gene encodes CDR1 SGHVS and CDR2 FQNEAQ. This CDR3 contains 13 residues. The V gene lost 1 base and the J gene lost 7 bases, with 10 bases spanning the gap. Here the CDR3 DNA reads TGTGCCAGCAGCTTAGGGAGACCCGGTGGCTACACCTTC. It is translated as CASSLGRPGGYTF.

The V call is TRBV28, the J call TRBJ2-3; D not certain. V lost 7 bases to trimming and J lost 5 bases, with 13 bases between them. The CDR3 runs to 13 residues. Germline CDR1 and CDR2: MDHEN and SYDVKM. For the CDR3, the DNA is TGTGCCAGCAATACTAACTCGCGAGATACGCAGTATTTT. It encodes CASNTNSRDTQYF.

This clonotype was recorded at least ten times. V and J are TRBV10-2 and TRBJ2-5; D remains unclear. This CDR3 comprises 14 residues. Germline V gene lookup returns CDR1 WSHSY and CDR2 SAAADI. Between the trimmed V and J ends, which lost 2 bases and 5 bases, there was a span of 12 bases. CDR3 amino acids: CASSEVSPAETQYF. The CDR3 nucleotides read TGCGCCAGCAGTGAGGTTTCACCTGCGGAGACCCAGTACTTC.

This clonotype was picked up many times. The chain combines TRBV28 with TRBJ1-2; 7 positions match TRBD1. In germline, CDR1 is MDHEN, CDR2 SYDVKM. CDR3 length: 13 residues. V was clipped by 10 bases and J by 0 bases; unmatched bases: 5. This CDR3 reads CATRQGTNYGYTF. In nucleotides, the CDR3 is TGTGCCACCCGACAGGGTACTAACTATGGCTACACCTTC.

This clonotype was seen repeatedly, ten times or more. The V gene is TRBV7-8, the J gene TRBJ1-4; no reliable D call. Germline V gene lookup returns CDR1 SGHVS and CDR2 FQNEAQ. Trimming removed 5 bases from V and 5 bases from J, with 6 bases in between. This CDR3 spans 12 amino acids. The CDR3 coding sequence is TGTGCCAGCAGCCGCCAGAATGAAAAACTGTTTTTT. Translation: CASSRQNEKLFF.

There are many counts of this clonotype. Here the CDR3 reads CSARDQLAGGTGELFF. As DNA, the CDR3 is TGCAGTGCTAGAGATCAATTAGCGGGAGGAACCGGGGAGCTGTTTTTT. The genes are TRBV20-1 and TRBJ2-2, with TRBD2 identical over 10 bases. Germline CDR1 DFQATT, CDR2 SNEGSKA (reference sequence). The CDR3 sequence is 16 residues long. V lost 0 bases to trimming and J lost 5 bases; unmatched junction nucleotides: 6.

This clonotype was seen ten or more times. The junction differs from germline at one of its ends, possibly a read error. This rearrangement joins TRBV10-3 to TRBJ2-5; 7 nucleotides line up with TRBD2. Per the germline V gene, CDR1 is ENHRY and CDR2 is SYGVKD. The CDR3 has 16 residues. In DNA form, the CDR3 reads TGTGCCAGCAGTTATGGGGCGGGAGTGGGGCGAGAGACCCAGTACTTC. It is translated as CASSYGAGVGRETQYF.

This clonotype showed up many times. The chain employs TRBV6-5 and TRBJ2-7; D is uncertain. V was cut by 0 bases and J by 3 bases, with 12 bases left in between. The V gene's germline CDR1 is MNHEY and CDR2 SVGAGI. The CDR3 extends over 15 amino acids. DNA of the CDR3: TGTGCCAGCAGTTACTCTGGCAGCCCATACTACGAGCAGTACTTC. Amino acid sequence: CASSYSGSPYYEQYF.